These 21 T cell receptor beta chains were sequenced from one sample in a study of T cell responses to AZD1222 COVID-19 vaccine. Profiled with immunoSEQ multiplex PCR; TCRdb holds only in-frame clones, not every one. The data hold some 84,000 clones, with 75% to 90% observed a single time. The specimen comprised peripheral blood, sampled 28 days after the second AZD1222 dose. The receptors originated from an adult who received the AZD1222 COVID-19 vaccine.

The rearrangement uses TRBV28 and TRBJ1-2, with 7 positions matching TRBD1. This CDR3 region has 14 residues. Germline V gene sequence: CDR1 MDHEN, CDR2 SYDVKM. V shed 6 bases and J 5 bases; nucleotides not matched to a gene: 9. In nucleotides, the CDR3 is TGTGCCAGCAGCATCACAGGGGAATGGTATGGCTACACCTTC. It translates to CASSITGEWYGYTF.

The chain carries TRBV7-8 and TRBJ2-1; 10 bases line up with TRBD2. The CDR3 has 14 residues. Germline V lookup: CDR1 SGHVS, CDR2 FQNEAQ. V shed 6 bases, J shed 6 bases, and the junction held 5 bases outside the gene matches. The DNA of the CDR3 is TGTGCCAGCAGATTACTAGCGGGAACCAATGAGCAGTTCTTC. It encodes CASRLLAGTNEQFF.

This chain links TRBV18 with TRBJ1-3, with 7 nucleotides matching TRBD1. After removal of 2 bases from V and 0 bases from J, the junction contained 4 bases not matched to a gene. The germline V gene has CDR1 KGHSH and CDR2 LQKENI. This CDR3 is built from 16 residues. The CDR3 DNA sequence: TGTGCCAGCTCACCAAAGGGGGCGTACTCTGGAAACACCATATATTTT. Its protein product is CASSPKGAYSGNTIYF.

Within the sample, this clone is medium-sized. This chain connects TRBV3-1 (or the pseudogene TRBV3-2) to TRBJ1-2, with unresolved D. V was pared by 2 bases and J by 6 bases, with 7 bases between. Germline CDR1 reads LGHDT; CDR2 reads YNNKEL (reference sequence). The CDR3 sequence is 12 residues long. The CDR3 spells CASSQLGDGYTF. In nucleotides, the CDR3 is TGTGCCAGCAGCCAACTGGGCGATGGCTACACCTTC.

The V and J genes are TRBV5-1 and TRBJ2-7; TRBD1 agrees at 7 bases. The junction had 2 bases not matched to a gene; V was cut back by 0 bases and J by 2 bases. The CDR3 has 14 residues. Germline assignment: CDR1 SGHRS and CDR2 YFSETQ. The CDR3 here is CASSLEQGAYEQYF. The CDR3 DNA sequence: TGCGCCAGCAGCTTGGAGCAGGGGGCCTACGAGCAGTACTTC.

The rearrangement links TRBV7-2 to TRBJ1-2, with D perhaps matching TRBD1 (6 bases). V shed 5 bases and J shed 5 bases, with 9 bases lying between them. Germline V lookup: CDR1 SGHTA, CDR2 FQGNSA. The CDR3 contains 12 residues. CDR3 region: CASSRTGYGYTF. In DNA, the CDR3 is TGTGCCAGCAGCCGTACAGGGTATGGCTACACCTTC.

The CDR3 is CASSSGTGFSETQYF. In nucleotides, the CDR3 is TGCGCCAGCAGTTCCGGGACAGGGTTTTCGGAGACCCAGTACTTC. The V call is TRBV5-1, the J call TRBJ2-5; 9 positions agree with TRBD1. The V gene end was trimmed by 5 bases and the J gene end by 5 bases; junction bases not matched to a gene: 10. The CDR3 has 15 residues. In germline, CDR1 is SGHRS, CDR2 YFSETQ. Full variable domain (outside the CDR3, taken from reference TRBV5-1 and TRBJ2-5): KAGVTQTPRYLIKTRGQQVTLSCSPISGHRSVSWYQQTPGQGLQFLFEYFSETQRNKGNFPGRFSGRQFSNSRSEMNVSTLELGDSALYLCASSSGTGFSETQYFGPGTRLLVL.

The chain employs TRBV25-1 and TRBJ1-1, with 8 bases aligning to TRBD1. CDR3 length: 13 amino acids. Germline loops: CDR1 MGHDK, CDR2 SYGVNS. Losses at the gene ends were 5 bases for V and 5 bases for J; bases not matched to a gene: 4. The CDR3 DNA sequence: TGTGCCAGCAGTACACAGGGGGGAACTGAAGCTTTCTTT. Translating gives CASSTQGGTEAFF.

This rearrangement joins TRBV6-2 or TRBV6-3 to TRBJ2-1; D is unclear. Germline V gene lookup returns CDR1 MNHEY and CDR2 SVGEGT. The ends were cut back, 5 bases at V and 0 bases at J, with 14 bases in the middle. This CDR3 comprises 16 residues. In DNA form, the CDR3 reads TGTGCCAGCAGTAAACCCGACTGGAGCTCCTACAATGAGCAGTTCTTC. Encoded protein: CASSKPDWSSYNEQFF.

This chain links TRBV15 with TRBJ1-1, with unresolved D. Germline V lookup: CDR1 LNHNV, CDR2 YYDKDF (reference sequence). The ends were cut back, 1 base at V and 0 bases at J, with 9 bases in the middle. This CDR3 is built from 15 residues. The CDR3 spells CATSRVRRLNTEAFF. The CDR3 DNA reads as TGTGCCACCAGCAGAGTTCGCAGACTGAACACTGAAGCTTTCTTT. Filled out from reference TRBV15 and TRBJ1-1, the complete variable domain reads DAMVIQNPRYQVTQFGKPVTLSCSQTLNHNVMYWYQQKSSQAPKLLFHYYDKDFNNEADTPDNFQSRRPNTSFCFLDIRSPGLGDTAMYLCATSRVRRLNTEAFFGQGTRLTVV.

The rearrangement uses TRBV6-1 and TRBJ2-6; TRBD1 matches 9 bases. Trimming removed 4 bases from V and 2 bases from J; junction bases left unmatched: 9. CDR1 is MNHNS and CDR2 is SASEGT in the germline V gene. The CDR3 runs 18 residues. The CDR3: CASSVSRTGDPGANVLTF. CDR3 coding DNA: TGTGCCAGCAGTGTAAGTAGGACAGGGGACCCTGGGGCCAACGTCCTGACTTTC.

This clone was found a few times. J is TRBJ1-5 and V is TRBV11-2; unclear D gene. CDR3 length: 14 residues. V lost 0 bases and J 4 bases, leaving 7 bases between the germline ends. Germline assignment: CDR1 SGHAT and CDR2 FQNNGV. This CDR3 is CASSLEGRNQPQHF. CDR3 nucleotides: TGTGCCAGCAGCTTAGAAGGACGGAATCAGCCCCAGCATTTT.

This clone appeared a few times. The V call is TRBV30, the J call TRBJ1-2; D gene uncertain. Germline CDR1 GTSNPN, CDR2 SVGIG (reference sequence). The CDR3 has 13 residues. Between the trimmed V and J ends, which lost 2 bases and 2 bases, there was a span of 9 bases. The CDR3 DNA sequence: TGTGCCTGGAGTCCCTCTCTAAACTATGGCTACACCTTC. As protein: CAWSPSLNYGYTF. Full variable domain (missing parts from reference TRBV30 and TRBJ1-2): SQTIHQWPATLVQPVGSPLSLECTVEGTSNPNLYWYRQAAGRGLQLLFYSVGIGQISSEVPQNLSASRPQDRQFILSSKKLLLSDSGFYLCAWSPSLNYGYTFGSGTRLTVV.

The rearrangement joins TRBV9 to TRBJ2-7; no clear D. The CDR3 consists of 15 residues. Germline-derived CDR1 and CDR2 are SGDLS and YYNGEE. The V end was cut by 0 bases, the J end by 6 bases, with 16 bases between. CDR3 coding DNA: TGTGCCAGCAGCGTAGCGGCCGGGTCGGATCTCGAGCAGTACTTC. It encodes CASSVAAGSDLEQYF.

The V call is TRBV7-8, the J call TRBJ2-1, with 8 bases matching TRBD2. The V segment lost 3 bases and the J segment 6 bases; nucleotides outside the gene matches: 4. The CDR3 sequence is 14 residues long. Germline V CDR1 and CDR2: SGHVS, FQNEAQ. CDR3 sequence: CASSFRSGTNEQFF. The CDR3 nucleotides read TGTGCCAGCAGCTTCCGTAGCGGGACCAATGAGCAGTTCTTC.

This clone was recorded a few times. The CDR3 loop reads CASSRTEYSPLHF. In nucleotides, the CDR3 is TGTGCCAGCAGTAGGACGGAGTATTCACCCCTCCACTTT. The chain combines TRBV27 with TRBJ1-6; the D is unclear. CDR3 length: 13 amino acids. With 5 bases removed from V and 8 bases from J, the gap between germline ends came to 10 bases. Looked up from germline, CDR1 is MNHEY and CDR2 is SMNVEV (reference sequence).

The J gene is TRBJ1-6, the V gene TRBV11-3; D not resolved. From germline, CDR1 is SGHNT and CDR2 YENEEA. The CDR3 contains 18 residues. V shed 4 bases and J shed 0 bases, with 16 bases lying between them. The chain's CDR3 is CASSSEEVGSSYNSPLHF. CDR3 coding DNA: TGTGCCAGCAGCTCCGAGGAGGTGGGGAGCTCCTATAATTCACCCCTCCACTTT.

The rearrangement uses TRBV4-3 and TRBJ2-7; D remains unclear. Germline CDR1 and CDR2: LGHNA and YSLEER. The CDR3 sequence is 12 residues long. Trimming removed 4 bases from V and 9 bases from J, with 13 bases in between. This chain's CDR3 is CASSLQDGRQYF. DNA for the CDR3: TGCGCCAGCAGCCTTCAAGACGGTAGGCAGTACTTC.

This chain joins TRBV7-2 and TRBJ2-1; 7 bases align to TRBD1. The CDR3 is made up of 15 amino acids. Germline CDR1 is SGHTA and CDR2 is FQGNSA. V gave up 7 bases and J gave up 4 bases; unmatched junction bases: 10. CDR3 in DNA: TGTGCCAGCACCTCTCAGGGGGTCCCGTACAATGAGCAGTTCTTC. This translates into CASTSQGVPYNEQFF.

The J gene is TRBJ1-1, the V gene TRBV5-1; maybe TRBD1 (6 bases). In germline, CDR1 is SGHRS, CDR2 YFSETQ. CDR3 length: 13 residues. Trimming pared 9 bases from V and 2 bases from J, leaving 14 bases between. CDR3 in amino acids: CATKLQGNTEAFF. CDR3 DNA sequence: TGCGCCACCAAGTTACAGGGCAACACTGAAGCTTTCTTT.

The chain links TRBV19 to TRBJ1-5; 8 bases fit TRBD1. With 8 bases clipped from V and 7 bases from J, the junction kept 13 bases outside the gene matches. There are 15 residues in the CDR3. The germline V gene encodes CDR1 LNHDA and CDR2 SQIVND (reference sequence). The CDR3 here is CASGGFQGARQPQHF. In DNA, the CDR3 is TGTGCCAGTGGGGGTTTTCAGGGGGCGAGACAGCCCCAGCATTTT.